This is a list of T cell receptor beta chains from one sample in a study of control samples from healthy donors and cancer patients. Sequencing was performed with immunoSEQ multiplex PCR; in TCRdb, only in-frame clones are kept and a portion is missing. The table lists 160,000 or so clones, under 96% of them singletons. Sequenced input: blood. These receptor sequences come from a woman between 25 and 40 years old in good health. Each CDR3 is given with its conserved first and last residue. The D gene is left open where the match is weak. Only some rows state a clone size, as once, few, many or a class for expanded clones.

>NA|NA|TRBJ2-2|TRBV30|16
TGTGCCTGGAGGGCCCTTTTCGTTATGGACACCGGGGAGCTGTTTTTT
CAWRALFVMDTGELFF
>TRBD1|NA|TRBJ1-2|TRBV18|13
TGTGCCAGCTCAAAAGGACAGGATTATGGCTACACCTTC
CASSKGQDYGYTF
>TRBD2|NA|TRBJ2-3|TRBV28|16
TGTGCCAGCAGTACCGCGAGCGGGAGAGGCCTTTTTACGCAGTATTTT
CASSTASGRGLFTQYF
>NA|NA|TRBJ1-5|TRBV2|15
TGTGCCAGCAGTGAGGGTTTGACGGAGTATCAGCCCCAGCATTTT
CASSEGLTEYQPQHF
>TRBD1|NA|TRBJ2-3|TRBV19|13
TGTGCCACGGGGACAGGGGACGCAGATACGCAGTATTTT
CATGTGDADTQYF
>TRBD2|NA|TRBJ2-7|TRBV28|12
TGTGCCAGCACTGGGACTAGCTACGAGCAATACTTC
CASTGTSYEQYF
>TRBD1|NA|TRBJ1-3|TRBV5-1|16
TGCGCCAGCAGTTCCGGACAGGCCTTCTCTGGAAACACCATATATTTT
CASSSGQAFSGNTIYF
>TRBD1|NA|TRBJ1-2|TRBV5-4|15
TGTGCCAGCAGCCGGGACAGGGGAGTATCGGATGGCTACACCTTC
CASSRDRGVSDGYTF
>NA|NA|TRBJ1-1|TRBV18|13
TGTGCCAGCCAGTCCGATCTGAACACTGAAGCTTTCTTT
CASQSDLNTEAFF
>TRBD1|NA|TRBJ2-2|TRBV19|15
TGTGCCAGTAGTGTCGGACAGGGGAACACCGGGGAGCTGTTTTTT
CASSVGQGNTGELFF
>NA|NA|TRBJ2-1|TRBV7-6|14
TGTGCCAGCAGCTTCGGGAACTCTCGGGATGAGCAGTTCTTC
CASSFGNSRDEQFF
>NA|NA|TRBJ2-1|TRBV28|15
TGTGCCAGCAGTTTTCTGGACTCATTTAACAATGAGCAGTTCTTC
CASSFLDSFNNEQFF
>TRBD2|NA|TRBJ2-4|TRBV7-2|14
TGTGCCAGCAGCTTAGGGACTAGCGGTTCCCTTCAGTACTTC
CASSLGTSGSLQYF
>NA|NA|TRBJ2-5|TRBV3-1/TRBV3-2|12
TGTGCCAGCAGCCAAGTGCGAGAGACCCAGTACTTC
CASSQVRETQYF
>TRBD2|NA|TRBJ2-3|TRBV19|15
TGTGCCAGTGCACTAGCGGGAGGTGGCACAGATACGCAGTATTTT
CASALAGGGTDTQYF
>NA|NA|TRBJ1-5|TRBV28|15
TGTGCCAGCAGAGGGGGGGATTGGAGCAATCAGCCCCAGCATTTT
CASRGGDWSNQPQHF
>NA|NA|TRBJ1-1|TRBV5-4|15
TGTGCCAGCAGCTTGGAGGGGGGTCGCCACACTGAAGCTTTCTTT
CASSLEGGRHTEAFF
>NA|once|TRBJ1-4|TRBV5-6|16
TGTGCCAGCAGCTTGGCCGGGCAGGGGACTAATGAAAAACTGTTTTTT
CASSLAGQGTNEKLFF
>TRBD2|NA|TRBJ2-1|TRBV10-3|15
TGTGCCATCAGGGCTAGCGGGACCCTCGTAGATGAGCAGTTCTTC
CAIRASGTLVDEQFF
>NA|once|TRBJ1-5|TRBV28|13
TGTGCCAGCAGTTTAGAAAGGGATCAGCCCCAGCATTTT
CASSLERDQPQHF
>NA|NA|TRBJ2-2|TRBV5-1|14
TGCGCCAGCAGCTTACGGGCGGGCACCGGGGAGCTGTTTTTT
CASSLRAGTGELFF
>NA|NA|TRBJ1-1|TRBV7-9|13
TGTGCCAGCAACGACTTCGGGAAGACTGAAGCTTTCTTT
CASNDFGKTEAFF
>NA|NA|TRBJ1-5|TRBV6-2/TRBV6-3|15
TGTGCCAGCAGTTTTCAGGGTCCCCTGAATCAGCCCCAGCATTTT
CASSFQGPLNQPQHF
>NA|NA|TRBJ2-7|TRBV2|10
TGTGCCAGCAGTGAATACGAGCAGTACTTC
CASSEYEQYF
>NA|NA|TRBJ1-1|TRBV6-5|12
TGTGCCGGGGGGCAGGAGAACACTGAAGCTTTCTTT
CAGGQENTEAFF